This record looks at one T cell receptor (beta chain) sequence and its context. Its antigen is not identified. This sample was included in a study of T cell responses to AZD1222 COVID-19 vaccine. The study, taken as a whole, reports: Only after the peak T cell response were repertoires sampled. Donors in the cohort were predominantly white British and more often female, and clonal diversity was possibly underestimated.

Per the germline V gene, CDR1 is MGHRA and CDR2 is YSYEKL. The CDR3 totals 13 residues. The J segment lost 5 bases and the V segment lost 3 bases, leaving 3 bases of the junction unmatched. Using immunoSEQ multiplex PCR, the repertoire was profiled, and TCRdb retains in-frame clones only, with some absent. This sample carries about 100,000 clones, 88% of them seen once, and the ten largest clones take about 1.8%. The source material was peripheral blood, sampled on day 0 of AZD1222 vaccination. This TCR came from an adult in good health. The chain uses TRBV4-1 and TRBJ2-7, with 8 bases that match TRBD1. The CDR3 is CASSQTGVHEQYF. CDR3 coding DNA: TGCGCCAGCAGCCAGACAGGGGTGCACGAGCAGTACTTC.